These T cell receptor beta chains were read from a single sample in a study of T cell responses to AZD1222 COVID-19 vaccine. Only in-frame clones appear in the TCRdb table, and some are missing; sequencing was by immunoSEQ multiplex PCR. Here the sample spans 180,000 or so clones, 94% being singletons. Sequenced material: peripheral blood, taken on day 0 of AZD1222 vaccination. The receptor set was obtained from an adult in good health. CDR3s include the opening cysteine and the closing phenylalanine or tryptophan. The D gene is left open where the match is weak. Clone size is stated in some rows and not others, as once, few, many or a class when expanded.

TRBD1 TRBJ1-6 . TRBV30 TGTGCCTGGAGCCGTAAGACAGGGGCCAGCTCCTATAATTCACCCCTCCACTTT CAWSRKTGASSYNSPLHF
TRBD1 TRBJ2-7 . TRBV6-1 TGTGCCAGCAGTGAAGGAATGGGTAACAGGGGGCTCTACGAGCAGTACTTC CASSEGMGNRGLYEQYF
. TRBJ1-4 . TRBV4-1 TGCGCCAGCAGCCAACCAGGTGGTCCCTCTACTGAAAAACTGTTTTTT CASSQPGGPSTEKLFF
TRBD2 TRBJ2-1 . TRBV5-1 TGCGCCAGCAGCTTAGCACTAGCGGGGGCAAATGAGCAGTTCTTC CASSLALAGANEQFF
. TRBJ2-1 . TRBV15 TGTGCCACCAGCAGAGGTGACAGTACCAATGAGCAGTTCTTC CATSRGDSTNEQFF
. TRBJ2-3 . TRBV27 TGTGCCAGCAGTTTTTCAACTAGTTCTGATACGCAGTATTTT CASSFSTSSDTQYF
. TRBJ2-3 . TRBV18 TGTGCCAGCTCACCCCTTCCTCCGTTGGGGGATACGCAGTATTTT CASSPLPPLGDTQYF
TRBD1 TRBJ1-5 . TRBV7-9 TGTGCCAGCAGCTTGGGGACAGGGGAGCTCAATCAGCCCCAGCATTTT CASSLGTGELNQPQHF
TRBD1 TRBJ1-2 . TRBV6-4 TGTGCCAGCAGTCCTGAGACAGGGTCTGGCTACACCTTC CASSPETGSGYTF
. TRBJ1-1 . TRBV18 TGTGCCAGCTCACCACCAGGGAGCACTGAAGCTTTCTTT CASSPPGSTEAFF
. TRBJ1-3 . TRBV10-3 TGTGCCATCAGGAGGGCCCTCGACCACACCATATATTTT CAIRRALDHTIYF
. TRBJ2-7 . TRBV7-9 TGTGCCAGCAGCCCGGACAGCTCCTACGAGCAGTACTTC CASSPDSSYEQYF
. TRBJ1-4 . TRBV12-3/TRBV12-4 TGTGCCAGCGGGCAAGCCAATGAAAAACTGTTTTTT CASGQANEKLFF
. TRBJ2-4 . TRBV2 TGTGCCAGCATGTTAGCCAAAAACATTCAGTACTTC CASMLAKNIQYF
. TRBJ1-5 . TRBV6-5 TGTGCCAGCAGTTACTCTCAGGACGATCAGCCCCAGCATTTT CASSYSQDDQPQHF
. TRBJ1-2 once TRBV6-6 TGTGCCAGTAGACAGGAAAACTATGGCTACACCTTC CASRQENYGYTF
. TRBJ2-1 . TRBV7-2 TGTGCCAGCAGCAATGACTGGTCCCGAAATGAGCAGTTCTTC CASSNDWSRNEQFF
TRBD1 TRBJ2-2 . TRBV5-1 TGCGCCAGCAGCTTGACGGCAGGGGGTACAGGGGAGCTGTTTTTT CASSLTAGGTGELFF
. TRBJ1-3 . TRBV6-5 TGTGCCAGCAGAGACGGGGGTTCTGGAAACACCATATATTTT CASRDGGSGNTIYF
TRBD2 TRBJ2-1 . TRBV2 TGTGCCAGCAGTACACCGGGACTAGCGGGGGGGAGGTATGAGCAGTTCTTC CASSTPGLAGGRYEQFF
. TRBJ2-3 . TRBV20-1 TGCAGTGCTAGTTTCCAAAGGGATACGCAGTATTTT CSASFQRDTQYF
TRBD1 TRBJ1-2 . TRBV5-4 TGTGCCAGCAGAAAGGGACAGGGAGAGTCCTATGGCTACACCTTC CASRKGQGESYGYTF
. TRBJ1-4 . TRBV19 TGTGCCAGTAAGGATCGGGGAGACCCCTACGAAAAACTGTTTTTT CASKDRGDPYEKLFF
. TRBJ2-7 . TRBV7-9 TGTGCCAGCAGCCGGATAGACACTTACGAGCAGTACTTC CASSRIDTYEQYF
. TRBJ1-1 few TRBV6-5 TGTGCCAGCAGTTACTGGGGGGGAAGGGCAACTGAAGCTTTCTTT CASSYWGGRATEAFF
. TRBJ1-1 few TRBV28 TGTGCCAGCGGAGAACAGGCTGGCTGGGCTTTCTTT CASGEQAGWAFF
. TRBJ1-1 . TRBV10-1 TGCGCCAGCAGCGACTCGAACACTGAAGCTTTCTTT CASSDSNTEAFF
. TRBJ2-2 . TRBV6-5 TGTGCCAGCAGTTACAGGGACCAAACGAACACCGGGGAGCTGTTTTTT CASSYRDQTNTGELFF
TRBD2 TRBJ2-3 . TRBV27 TGTGCCAGCCGGACCATGATCGGGAGGGCCAGGGCAGATACGCAGTATTTT CASRTMIGRARADTQYF
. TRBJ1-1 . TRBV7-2 TGTGCCAGCAGCTTAGGCGGGGTGAACACTGAAGCTTTCTTT CASSLGGVNTEAFF
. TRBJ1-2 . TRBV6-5 TGTGCCAGCAGTTACCTGGGACAAAACTATGGCTACACCTTC CASSYLGQNYGYTF
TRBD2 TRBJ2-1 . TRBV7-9 TGTGCCAGCAGCACTTTAGCGGGAAGGGGTGGGGATGAGCAGTTCTTC CASSTLAGRGGDEQFF
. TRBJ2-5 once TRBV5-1 TGCGCCAGCAGCACTGGGGGGTCGTCGCGGGCCTTGGGAGAGACCCAGTACTTC CASSTGGSSRALGETQYF
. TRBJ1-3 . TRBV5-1 TGCGCCAGCAGCTTTGGGCTCCCGGACAGCGGAAACACCATATATTTT CASSFGLPDSGNTIYF
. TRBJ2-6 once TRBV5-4 TGTGCCAGCAGCTTAGGAGCTTCTGGGGCCAACGTCCTGACTTTC CASSLGASGANVLTF
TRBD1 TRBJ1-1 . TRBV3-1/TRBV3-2 TGTGCCAGCAGCCGATCGACAGGGGTGAACACTGAAGCTTTCTTT CASSRSTGVNTEAFF
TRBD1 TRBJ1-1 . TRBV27 TGTGCCAGCAGTTCATCAGGGGGGACTGAAGCTTTCTTT CASSSSGGTEAFF
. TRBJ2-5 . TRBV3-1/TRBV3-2 TGTGCCAGCAGCCAAGGTGAGGGGACGCAAGAGACCCAGTACTTC CASSQGEGTQETQYF
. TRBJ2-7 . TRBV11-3 TGTGCCAGCAGCGCGCCCCCGCCCAGCGAACCCTACGAGCAGTACTTC CASSAPPPSEPYEQYF
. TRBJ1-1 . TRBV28 TGTGCCAGCAGCCGAGATAACAGCTTCACTGAAGCTTTCTTT CASSRDNSFTEAFF
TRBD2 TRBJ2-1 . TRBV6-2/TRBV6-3 TGTGCCAGCAGCCGACCGTGGACTAGCGGGAGTTATGAGCAGTTCTTC CASSRPWTSGSYEQFF
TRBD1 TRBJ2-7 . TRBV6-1 TGTGCCAGCAGTGAATCGATCGGGGCCTTCAGGGGGAGTCGGTACGAGCAGTACTTC CASSESIGAFRGSRYEQYF
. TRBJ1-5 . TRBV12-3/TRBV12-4 TGTGCCAGCAGTTTACTTAGCAATCAGCCCCAGCATTTT CASSLLSNQPQHF
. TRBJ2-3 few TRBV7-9 TGTGCCAGCAGCGCTCGAGGGAGTCAGACAGATACGCAGTATTTT CASSARGSQTDTQYF
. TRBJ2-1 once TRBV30 TGTGCCTGGAGTGTATGGGGGCGAGACAATGAGCAGTTCTTC CAWSVWGRDNEQFF
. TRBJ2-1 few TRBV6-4 TGTGCCAGCAGTGAGTACGCGGGCTCCTACAATGAGCAGTTCTTC CASSEYAGSYNEQFF
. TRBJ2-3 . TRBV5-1 TGCGCCAGCAGCTCCGGACAGTTTCAAGATACGCAGTATTTT CASSSGQFQDTQYF
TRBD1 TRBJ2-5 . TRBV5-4 TGTGCCAGCAGCGGGACAGTCACTCAAGAGACCCAGTACTTC CASSGTVTQETQYF
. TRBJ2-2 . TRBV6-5 TGTCCAATCGGAGGGAGTAACACCGGGGAGCTGTTTTTT CPIGGSNTGELFF